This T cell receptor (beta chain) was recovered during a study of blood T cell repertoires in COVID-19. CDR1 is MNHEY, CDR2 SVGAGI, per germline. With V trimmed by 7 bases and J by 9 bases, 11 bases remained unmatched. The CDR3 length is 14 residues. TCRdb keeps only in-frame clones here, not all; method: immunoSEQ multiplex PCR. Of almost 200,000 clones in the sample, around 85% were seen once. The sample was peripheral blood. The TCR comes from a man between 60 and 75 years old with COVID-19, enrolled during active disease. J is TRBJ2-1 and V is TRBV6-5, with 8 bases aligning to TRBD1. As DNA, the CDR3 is TGTGCCAGCAACTCTGGACAGGGTACAACTGAGCAGTTCTTC. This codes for CASNSGQGTTEQFF.